These 3 T cell receptor beta chains originate from one sample sequenced in a study of blood T cell repertoires in COVID-19 (dated by TCRdb to the early 2020s). Receptors were amplified or captured by the immunoSEQ multiplex PCR assay. Imported from immuneACCESS, the table was reduced by TCRdb to in-frame sequences with V and J called. These copies leave out some clones; in studies compared against another copy, an unresolved V gene accounts for under half, and the cause of the remainder is not known. This sample gives about 370,000 clones in total; roughly nine tenths of them show up just once. Together, the top ten hold 0.95% to 1.1% of the sample. The source material was PBMCs or T cells enriched from blood (not recorded which). Every receptor here comes from a man between 18 and 29 years old who had recovered from COVID-19.

This chain joins TRBV4-1 and TRBJ2-3; perhaps TRBD1 as D (5 bases). Germline V gene sequence: CDR1 MGHRA, CDR2 YSYEKL. The CDR3 covers 16 residues. V was shortened by 1 base and J by 4 bases, with 15 bases between the two germline ends. The CDR3 loop is CASSQGQPGRADTQYF. The DNA for the CDR3 is TGCGCCAGCAGCCAAGGACAGCCTGGTCGGGCAGATACGCAGTATTTT.

V gene TRBV19 combines with J gene TRBJ1-4, with a weak D call TRBD1 (6 bases). Germline CDR1 LNHDA, CDR2 SQIVND (reference sequence). Between the trimmed V and J ends, which lost 7 bases and 1 base, there was a span of 13 bases. The CDR3 is made up of 15 amino acids. CDR3 coding DNA: TGTGCCAGTATGGTGGGGGGGCGAACTAATGAAAAACTGTTTTTT. This encodes CASMVGGRTNEKLFF.

This chain connects TRBV14 to TRBJ2-7; TRBD2 is a possible D gene (6 bases). Germline-derived CDR1 and CDR2 are SGHDN and FVKESK. This CDR3 spans 17 amino acids. V gave up 3 bases and J gave up 3 bases, with 21 bases separating them. CDR3 DNA: TGTGCCAGCAGCCAGTTGCGGCCGCGGGACGGAGACTACGAGCAGTACTTC. This gives the protein CASSQLRPRDGDYEQYF.